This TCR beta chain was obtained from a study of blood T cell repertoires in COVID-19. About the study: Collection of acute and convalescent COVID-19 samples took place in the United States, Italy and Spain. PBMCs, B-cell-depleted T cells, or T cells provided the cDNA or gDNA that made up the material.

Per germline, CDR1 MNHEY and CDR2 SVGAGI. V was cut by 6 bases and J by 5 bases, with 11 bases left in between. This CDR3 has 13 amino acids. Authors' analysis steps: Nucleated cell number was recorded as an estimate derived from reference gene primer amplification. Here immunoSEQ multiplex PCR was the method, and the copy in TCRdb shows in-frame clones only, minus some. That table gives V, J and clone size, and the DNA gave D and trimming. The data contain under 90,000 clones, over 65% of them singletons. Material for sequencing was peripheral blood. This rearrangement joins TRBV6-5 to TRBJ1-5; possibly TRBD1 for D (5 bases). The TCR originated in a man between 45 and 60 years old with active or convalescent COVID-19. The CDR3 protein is CASRSDSDQPQHF. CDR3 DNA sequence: TGTGCCAGCAGATCCGACAGCGATCAGCCCCAGCATTTT.